This T cell receptor beta chain was profiled in a study of T cell repertoires in cytomegalovirus infection. Study-level information: Recently identified HLA-C-restricted CMV epitopes were among the peptides used. Study-level results: Clonotypes of TCR beta that were HLA-C-restricted and CMV-specific dominated the ex vivo response.

This clonotype was seen a few times. The antigen is unknown. Using its own MiXCR run on the reads, TCRdb lists one record per CDR3 protein. The sample yields 550,000 to 850,000 distinct CDR3 sequences, 33% seen once. This CDR3 is built from 14 residues. Germline V lookup: CDR1 SNHLY, CDR2 FYNNEI. Trimming pared 2 bases from V and 1 base from J, leaving 7 bases between. The material was cultured PBMCs, obtained from culture after CMV antigen stimulation. This chain uses TRBV2 with TRBJ2-3; D gene unclear. The TCR comes from a human donor in good health (CMV status not recorded). Some clones in this sample may be carry-over from other donors' samples. CDR3 nucleotides: TGTGCCAGCAGTGAATCCCGGGGCACAGATACGCAGTATTTT. Translated: CASSESRGTDTQYF.